The rows below give T cell receptor beta chains drawn from one sample of a study of T cells in Graves' hyperthyroidism and ophthalmopathy. TCRdb re-called the multiplex PCR reads through MiXCR, storing one row per CDR3 protein. The sample lists about 330,000 distinct CDR3 sequences; 12% to 15% were seen once. Sequenced input: blood. The receptors come from a woman aged 35 to 49 with Graves' ophthalmopathy. The CDR3 runs from the conserved cysteine through the conserved F or W. The D gene is left open where the match is weak. Clone size is stated in some rows and not others, as once, few, many or a class when expanded.

TRBJ1-5 | few | TRBV7-2 | - | CASSLRSWGQPQHF | TGTGCCAGCAGCTTGAGAAGCTGGGGGCAGCCCCAGCATTTT
TRBJ1-2 | few | TRBV9 | - | CASSVGVLEGGYTF | TGTGCCAGCAGCGTAGGGGTCCTAGAGGGGGGCTACACCTTC
TRBJ2-2 | many | TRBV29-1 | TRBD2 | CSVVAGALNTGELFF | TGCAGCGTTGTCGCGGGAGCCCTGAACACCGGGGAGCTGTTTTTT
TRBJ2-7 | many | TRBV27 | TRBD1 | CASSLVTGTALVEQYF | TGTGCCAGCAGTTTAGTAACCGGGACAGCTTTGGTCGAGCAGTACTTC
TRBJ2-7 | many | TRBV29-1 | TRBD2 | CSVASGGYEQYF | TGCAGCGTTGCTAGCGGGGGGTACGAGCAGTACTTC
TRBJ2-1 | - | TRBV20-1 | TRBD1 | CSASHRDRRINEQFF | TGCAGTGCTAGTCACCGGGACAGGCGAATCAATGAGCAGTTCTTC
TRBJ1-4 | - | TRBV15 | - | CATSREGVTTNEKLFF | TGTGCCACCAGCAGAGAGGGAGTAACAACTAATGAAAAACTGTTTTTT
TRBJ2-1 | many | TRBV12-3/TRBV12-4 | - | CASSSVTVEQFF | TGTGCCAGCAGTTCAGTGACAGTTGAGCAGTTCTTC
TRBJ2-7 | many | TRBV12-3/TRBV12-4 | TRBD2 | CATKLSGGAAYEQYF | TGTGCCACAAAACTGAGCGGGGGGGCCGCGTACGAGCAGTACTTC
TRBJ2-3 | many | TRBV10-3 | TRBD2 | CAINEREGTDTQYF | TGTGCCATCAATGAGCGGGAGGGGACAGATACGCAGTATTTT
TRBJ2-5 | many | TRBV20-1 | TRBD2 | CSARPRLAGGHPGYF | TGCAGTGCTAGACCACGACTAGCGGGAGGGCACCCTGGGTACTTC
TRBJ2-7 | - | TRBV19 | TRBD2 | CASTGRTSSEQYF | TGTGCCAGTACCGGGAGGACTAGCAGCGAGCAGTACTTC
TRBJ2-1 | - | TRBV5-6 | TRBD1 | CASSPTGTGGFKLDNEQFF | TGTGCCAGCAGTCCCACCGGGACAGGGGGTTTTAAGCTGGACAATGAGCAGTTCTTC
TRBJ2-5 | many | TRBV28 | - | CASSLVGGARETQYF | TGTGCCAGCAGTTTGGTTGGGGGGGCACGAGAGACCCAGTACTTC
TRBJ2-1 | few | TRBV15 | - | CATSRERVEQFF | TGTGCCACCAGCAGAGAAAGGGTTGAGCAGTTCTTC
TRBJ2-1 | many | TRBV7-6 | - | CASSLAPYDGYNEQFF | TGTGCCAGCAGCTTAGCGCCATACGACGGCTACAATGAGCAGTTCTTC
TRBJ2-3 | many | TRBV7-9 | TRBD2 | CASGSSGGLSSTDTQYF | TGTGCCAGCGGTTCTAGCGGGGGCCTAAGTAGCACAGATACGCAGTATTTT
TRBJ1-2 | - | TRBV4-1 | TRBD1 | CASSQGTGLPYYGYTF | TGCGCCAGCAGCCAAGGGACAGGGCTTCCCTACTATGGCTACACCTTC
TRBJ1-1 | many | TRBV5-1 | - | CASSLAGLSGAFF | TGCGCCAGCAGCTTGGCTGGTTTAAGTGGAGCTTTCTTT
TRBJ2-1 | many | TRBV27 | - | CASRFNGYNEQFF | TGTGCCAGCAGATTCAACGGGTACAATGAGCAGTTCTTC
TRBJ2-5 | few | TRBV7-9 | - | CASSLSMGRPQETQYF | TGTGCCAGCAGCCTTAGTATGGGGAGGCCGCAAGAGACCCAGTACTTC
TRBJ1-3 | - | TRBV18 | - | CASSPLDPDSGNTTYF | TGTGCCAGCTCACCTCTCGACCCGGACTCTGGAAACACCACATATTTT
TRBJ2-5 | many | TRBV29-1 | TRBD2 | CSGAIAGGGGETQYF | TGCAGCGGCGCAATAGCGGGAGGTGGAGGAGAGACCCAGTACTTC
TRBJ2-2 | - | TRBV29-1 | - | CSVDSGNTGELFF | TGCAGCGTTGATTCGGGGAACACCGGGGAGCTGTTTTTT
TRBJ1-6 | - | TRBV20-1 | - | CSARDREEYYSSPLHF | TGCAGTGCTAGAGATCGGGAGGAGTACTATAGTTCACCCCTCCACTTT
TRBJ1-1 | many | TRBV15 | - | CATSRGGKNTEAFF | TGTGCCACCAGCAGAGGAGGGAAGAACACTGAAGCTTTCTTT
TRBJ2-5 | - | TRBV19 | TRBD1 | CASSPTDRVSGETQYF | TGTGCCAGTAGTCCGACGGACAGGGTTTCAGGGGAGACCCAGTACTTC
TRBJ2-5 | many | TRBV15 | TRBD2 | CATSRDVGGETQYF | TGTGCCACCAGCAGAGATGTCGGGGGGGAGACCCAGTACTTC
TRBJ2-1 | many | TRBV19 | TRBD2 | CASTGEAGNYNEQFF | TGTGCCAGCACCGGGGAAGCGGGAAACTACAATGAGCAGTTCTTC
TRBJ2-6 | many | TRBV24-1 | - | CATSDHDRPSGANVLTF | TGTGCCACCAGTGACCATGACAGACCCTCTGGGGCCAACGTCCTGACTTTC
TRBJ2-2 | - | TRBV2 | TRBD1 | CASSLTGGSNTGELSF | TGTGCCAGCAGTTTGACAGGGGGCTCGAACACCGGGGAGCTGTCTTTT
TRBJ1-1 | many | TRBV27 | - | CASSLGRVTEAFF | TGTGCCAGCAGCTTGGGCAGGGTAACTGAAGCTTTCTTT
TRBJ1-1 | - | TRBV18 | - | CASSPFQGTNTEAFF | TGTGCCAGCTCACCATTCCAGGGGACGAACACTGAAGCTTTCTTT
TRBJ2-7 | many | TRBV6-2/TRBV6-3 | - | CASSYGLDYEQYF | TGTGCCAGCAGTTACGGGCTAGACTACGAGCAGTACTTC
TRBJ2-5 | many | TRBV5-4 | TRBD2 | CASSYGTSGGRETQYF | TGTGCCAGCAGCTACGGGACTAGCGGGGGTAGGGAGACCCAGTACTTC
TRBJ2-1 | many | TRBV28 | TRBD2 | CASSFALAGGPDEQFF | TGTGCCAGCAGTTTCGCCCTAGCGGGAGGGCCGGATGAGCAGTTCTTC
TRBJ2-5 | - | TRBV18 | - | CASSGPGRQLETQYF | TGTGCCAGCTCGGGGCCGGGACGGCAGTTGGAGACCCAGTACTTC
TRBJ1-5 | - | TRBV28 | - | CASTNGGNQPQHF | TGTGCCAGCACTAATGGGGGCAATCAGCCCCAGCATTTT
TRBJ2-1 | many | TRBV11-2 | TRBD1 | CASSLVYRGGQGSFNEQFF | TGTGCCAGCAGCTTAGTATACCGGGGAGGACAGGGGTCTTTCAATGAGCAGTTCTTC
TRBJ2-1 | many | TRBV24-1 | - | CATRGTGRYNEQFF | TGTGCCACCAGAGGAACAGGGCGCTACAATGAGCAGTTCTTC
TRBJ2-7 | - | TRBV4-1 | TRBD1 | CASSLQGMSYEQYF | TGCGCCAGCAGCTTACAGGGGATGTCCTACGAGCAGTACTTC
TRBJ2-3 | - | TRBV4-1 | - | CASSPTRFSDTQYF | TGCGCCAGCAGCCCGACTAGATTTTCTGATACGCAGTATTTT
TRBJ1-1 | many | TRBV14 | - | CASSQVFGSGDTEAFF | TGTGCCAGCAGCCAAGTATTCGGGAGCGGAGACACTGAAGCTTTCTTT
TRBJ2-5 | - | TRBV30 | - | CAWSVLMGGGETQYF | TGTGCCTGGAGTGTACTAATGGGTGGTGGGGAGACCCAGTACTTC
TRBJ1-1 | many | TRBV20-1 | - | CSALSALKTEAFF | TGCAGTGCTTTATCCGCTTTGAAGACTGAAGCTTTCTTT
TRBJ1-6 | many | TRBV2 | - | CASRPHILVGAGSPLHF | TGTGCCAGCAGGCCCCATATACTGGTAGGGGCTGGCTCACCCCTCCACTTT
TRBJ2-1 | many | TRBV12-3/TRBV12-4 | - | CASSLDSNEQFF | TGTGCCAGCAGTTTAGACAGCAATGAGCAGTTCTTC
TRBJ2-2 | - | TRBV28 | TRBD1 | CASISGTGDNTGELFF | TGTGCCAGCATCTCCGGGACAGGGGACAACACCGGGGAGCTGTTTTTT